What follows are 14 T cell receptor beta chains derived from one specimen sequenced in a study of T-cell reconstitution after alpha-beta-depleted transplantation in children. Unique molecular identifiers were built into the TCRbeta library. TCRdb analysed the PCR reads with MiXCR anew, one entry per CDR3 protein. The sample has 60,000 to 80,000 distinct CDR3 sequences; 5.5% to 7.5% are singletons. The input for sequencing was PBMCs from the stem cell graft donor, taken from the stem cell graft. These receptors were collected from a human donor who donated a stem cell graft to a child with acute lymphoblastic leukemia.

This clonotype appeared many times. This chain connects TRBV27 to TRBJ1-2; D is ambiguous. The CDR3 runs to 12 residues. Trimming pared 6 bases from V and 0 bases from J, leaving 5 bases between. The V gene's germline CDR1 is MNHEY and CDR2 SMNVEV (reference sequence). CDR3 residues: CASRATNYGYTF. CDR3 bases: TGTGCCAGCAGAGCAACTAACTATGGCTACACCTTC.

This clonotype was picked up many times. The CDR3 DNA reads as TGTGCCAGCAGTTACGGACACACCATATATTTT. It encodes CASSYGHTIYF. The genes are TRBV6-5 and TRBJ1-3; unclear D gene. The CDR3 consists of 11 residues. Between the trimmed V and J ends, which lost 2 bases and 8 bases, there was a span of 4 bases. Looked up from germline, CDR1 is MNHEY and CDR2 is SVGAGI.

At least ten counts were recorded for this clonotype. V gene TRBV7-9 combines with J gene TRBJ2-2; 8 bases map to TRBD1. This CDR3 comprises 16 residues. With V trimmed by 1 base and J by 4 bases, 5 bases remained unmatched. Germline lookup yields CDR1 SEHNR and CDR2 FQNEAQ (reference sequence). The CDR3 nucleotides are TGTGCCAGCAGCTTAGAACCAGGGGGCACCACCGGGGAGCTGTTTTTT. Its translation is CASSLEPGGTTGELFF.

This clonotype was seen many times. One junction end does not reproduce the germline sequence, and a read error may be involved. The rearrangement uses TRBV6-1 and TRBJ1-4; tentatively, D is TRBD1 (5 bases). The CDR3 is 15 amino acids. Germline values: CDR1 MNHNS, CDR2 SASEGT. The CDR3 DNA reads TGTGCCAGCAGTGATGGGACCGCGATTAATGAGAAACTGTTTTTT. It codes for CASSDGTAINEKLFF.

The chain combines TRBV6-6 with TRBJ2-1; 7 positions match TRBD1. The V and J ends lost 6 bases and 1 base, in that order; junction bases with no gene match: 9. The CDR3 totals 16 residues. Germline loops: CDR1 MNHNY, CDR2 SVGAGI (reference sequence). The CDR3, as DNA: TGTGCCAGCAGCCTGTCCGTCAGGGGGTCCTACAATGAGCAGTTCTTC. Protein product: CASSLSVRGSYNEQFF.

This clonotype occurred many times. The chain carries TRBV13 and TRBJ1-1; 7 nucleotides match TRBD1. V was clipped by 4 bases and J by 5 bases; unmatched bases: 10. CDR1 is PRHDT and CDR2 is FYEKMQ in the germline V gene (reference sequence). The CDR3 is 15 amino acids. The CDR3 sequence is CASSSREDRVTEAFF. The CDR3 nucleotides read TGTGCCAGCAGCTCCCGGGAAGACAGGGTTACTGAAGCTTTCTTT. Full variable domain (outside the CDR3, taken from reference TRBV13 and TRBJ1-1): AAGVIQSPRHLIKEKRETATLKCYPIPRHDTVYWYQQGPGQDPQFLISFYEKMQSDKGSIPDRFSAQQFSDYHSELNMSSLELGDSALYFCASSSREDRVTEAFFGQGTRLTVV.

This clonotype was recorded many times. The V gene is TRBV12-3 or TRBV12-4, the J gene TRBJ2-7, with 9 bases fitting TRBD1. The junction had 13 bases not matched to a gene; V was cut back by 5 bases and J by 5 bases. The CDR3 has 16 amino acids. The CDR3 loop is CASSAPTGGDSHEQYF. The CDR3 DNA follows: TGTGCCAGCAGTGCACCCACAGGGGGCGATTCTCACGAGCAGTACTTC.

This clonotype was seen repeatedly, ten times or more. In DNA, the CDR3 is TGTGCCAGCAGCCTAACCTGGGGGGCGGACTACGAGCAGTACTTC. The encoded protein is CASSLTWGADYEQYF. V and J are TRBV4-2 and TRBJ2-7; D possibly matches TRBD1 or TRBD2 (6 bases each). CDR3 length: 15 amino acids. V gave up 4 bases and J gave up 3 bases, with 16 bases separating them. Looked up from germline, CDR1 is LGHNA and CDR2 is YNFKEQ.

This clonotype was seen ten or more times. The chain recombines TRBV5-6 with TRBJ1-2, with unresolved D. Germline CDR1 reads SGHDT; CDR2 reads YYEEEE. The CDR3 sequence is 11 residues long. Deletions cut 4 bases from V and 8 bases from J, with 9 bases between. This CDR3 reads CASSRVSGYTF. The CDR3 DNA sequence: TGTGCCAGCAGCCGTGTTAGCGGCTACACCTTC. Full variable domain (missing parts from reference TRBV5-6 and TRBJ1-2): DAGVTQSPTHLIKTRGQQVTLRCSPKSGHDTVSWYQQALGQGPQFIFQYYEEEERQRGNFPDRFSGHQFPNYSSELNVNALLLGDSALYLCASSRVSGYTFGSGTRLTVV.

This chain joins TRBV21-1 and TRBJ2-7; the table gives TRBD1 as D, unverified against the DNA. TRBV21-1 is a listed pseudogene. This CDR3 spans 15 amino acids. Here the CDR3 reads CASSKSPGQSYEQYF. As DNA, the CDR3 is TGTGCCAGCAGCAAATCCCCGGGACAAAGCTACGAGCAGTACTTC.

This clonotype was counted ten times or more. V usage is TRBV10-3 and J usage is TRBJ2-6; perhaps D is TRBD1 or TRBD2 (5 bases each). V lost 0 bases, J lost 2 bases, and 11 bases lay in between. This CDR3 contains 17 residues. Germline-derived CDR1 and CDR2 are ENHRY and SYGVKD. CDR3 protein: CAISESGRDAGANVLTF. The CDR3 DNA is TGTGCCATCAGTGAGTCTGGCCGGGACGCTGGGGCCAACGTCCTGACTTTC.

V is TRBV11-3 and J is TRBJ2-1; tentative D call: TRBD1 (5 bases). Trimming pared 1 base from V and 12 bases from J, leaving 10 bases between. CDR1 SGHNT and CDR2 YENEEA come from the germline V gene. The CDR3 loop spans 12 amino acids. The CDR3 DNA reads TGTGCCAGCAGCTTAGGGGGCGATGTGCAGTTCTTC. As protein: CASSLGGDVQFF.

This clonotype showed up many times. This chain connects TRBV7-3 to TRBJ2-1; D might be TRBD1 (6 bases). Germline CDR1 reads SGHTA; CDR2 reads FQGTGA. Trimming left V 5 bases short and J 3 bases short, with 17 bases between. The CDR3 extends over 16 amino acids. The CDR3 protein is CASSKRTAESYNEQFF. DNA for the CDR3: TGTGCCAGCAGCAAACGGACAGCCGAAAGCTACAATGAGCAGTTCTTC.

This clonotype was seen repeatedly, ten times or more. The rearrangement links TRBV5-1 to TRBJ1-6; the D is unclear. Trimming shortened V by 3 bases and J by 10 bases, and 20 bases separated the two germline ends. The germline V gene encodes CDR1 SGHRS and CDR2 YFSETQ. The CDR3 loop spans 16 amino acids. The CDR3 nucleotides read TGCGCCAGCAGCTCCCAAGGCGCGGACTCCGGGTCACCCCTCCACTTT. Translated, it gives CASSSQGADSGSPLHF.